Following are 21 T cell receptor beta chains from one sample sequenced in a study of read filtering for tumor transcriptome and immune sequencing. Molecular barcoded adaptors covering alpha/delta and beta/gamma chains were used on roughly 370 ng RNA. TCRdb re-called the reads with MiXCR, one entry per CDR3 protein. The table lists about 86,000 distinct CDR3 sequences, approximately 13% of them singletons. The specimen was a population of CD138-negative cells sorted from bone marrow. The origin of the receptors is a donor at least 40 years old with multiple myeloma.

This clonotype was observed a handful of times. The rearrangement joins TRBV2 to TRBJ2-7; 7 nucleotides match TRBD1. Germline-derived CDR1 and CDR2 are SNHLY and FYNNEI. J gave up 9 bases and V 6 bases, and 8 bases lay outside the gene matches. The CDR3 is 12 amino acids. In DNA, the CDR3 is TGTGCCAGCAGACTACAGGGGCAGGGGCAGTACTTC. It specifies CASRLQGQGQYF.

A word on this clonotype: A clone one base away is much larger, so this may be a read error. This rearrangement joins TRBV20-1 to TRBJ2-6; TRBD1 matches at 8 bases. CDR1 and CDR2 from the germline V gene are DFQATT and SNEGSKA (reference sequence). J lost 8 bases, V lost 6 bases, and 12 bases had no gene match. The length of the CDR3 is 15 residues. CDR3 sequence: CSAEDRVIKTNVLTF. The CDR3 region has the DNA TGCAGTGCAGAGGACAGGGTAATTAAGACCAACGTCCTGACTTTC.

This clonotype was counted at least ten times. J is TRBJ2-7 and V is TRBV5-1; D might be TRBD1 (6 bases). The CDR3 has 13 residues. CDR1 is SGHRS, CDR2 YFSETQ, per germline. V gave up 4 bases and J gave up 4 bases, with 12 bases separating them. The CDR3 loop reads CASSAGAVYEQYF. The CDR3 DNA is TGCGCCAGCAGCGCAGGGGCAGTTTACGAGCAGTACTTC.

For this clonotype: Compared with germline, one end of the junction differs, possibly owing to a read error. The rearrangement links TRBV18 to TRBJ2-7, with 8 positions matching TRBD1. CDR3 length equals 15 residues. Germline V gene lookup returns CDR1 KGHSH and CDR2 LQKENI. CDR3 sequence: CASSLSTGALYEQDF. The CDR3 bases are TGTGCCAGCTCGCTATCGACAGGGGCCCTCTACGAGCAGGACTTC.

This clonotype was seen repeatedly, ten times or more. The chain uses TRBV7-3 and TRBJ1-1, with D unclear. This CDR3 has 14 amino acids. Germline V gene data show CDR1 as SGHTA and CDR2 as FQGTGA. V lost 5 bases and J lost 7, with 17 bases in between. CDR3 in DNA: TGTGCCAGCAGCCTCTCGAGCGGACGGGGTGAAGCTTTCTTT. Translation gives CASSLSSGRGEAFF.

In this sample, this clonotype turned up a few times. A single base separates this from a much larger clone, so it may be a read error. The chain recombines TRBV7-9 with TRBJ2-5; the D gene is possibly TRBD2 (5 bases). CDR1 is SEHNR and CDR2 is FQNEAQ in the germline V gene (reference sequence). The CDR3 is 16 amino acids. V was shortened by 8 bases and J by 1 base, with 20 bases between the two germline ends. The CDR3 DNA is TGTGCCAGCGGCTCCCCGGGGATGGGATTCCAAGAGACCCAGTACTTC. This gives the protein CASGSPGMGFQETQYF.

This clonotype was recorded at least ten times. The V call is TRBV7-2, the J call TRBJ2-1; 9 bases are a match to TRBD2. The trim removed 7 bases at V and 3 bases at J, leaving 4 bases unmatched. The CDR3 spans 14 residues. From germline, CDR1 is SGHTA and CDR2 FQGNSA. The CDR3 coding sequence is TGTGCCAGCAAATTAGCGGGAGTCTACAATGAGCAGTTCTTC. It codes for CASKLAGVYNEQFF. The variable domain in full, with the rest retrieved from reference TRBV7-2 and TRBJ2-1, is GAGVSQSPSNKVTEKGKDVELRCDPISGHTALYWYRQSLGQGLEFLIYFQGNSAPDKSGLPSDRFSAERTGGSVSTLTIQRTQQEDSAVYLCASKLAGVYNEQFFGPGTRLTVL.

Ten or more counts support this clonotype. The V and J genes are TRBV28 and TRBJ2-2; TRBD2 matches 10 bases. This CDR3 is 16 amino acids long. V dropped 5 bases and J dropped 4; count of bases not matched to a gene: 7. The germline V gene has CDR1 MDHEN and CDR2 SYDVKM. CDR3 nucleotides: TGTGCCAGCAGTCCGAGCGGGAGGGCCGGCACCGGGGAGCTGTTTTTT. Protein: CASSPSGRAGTGELFF. Using reference TRBV28 and TRBJ2-2 for the parts outside the CDR3, the full variable domain is DVKVTQSSRYLVKRTGEKVFLECVQDMDHENMFWYRQDPGLGLRLIYFSYDVKMKEKGDIPEGYSVSREKKERFSLILESASTNQTSMYLCASSPSGRAGTGELFFGEGSRLTVL.

There are many counts of this clonotype. The rearrangement links TRBV4-1 to TRBJ2-3; 9 bases agree with TRBD2. Germline V gene data show CDR1 as MGHRA and CDR2 as YSYEKL. This CDR3 has 16 residues. J was trimmed by 6 bases and V by 0 bases; bases with no gene match: 7. CDR3 DNA sequence: TGCGCCAGCAGCCAAGAGGCGGGAGGGCCGGGGGATACGCAGTATTTT. It translates to CASSQEAGGPGDTQYF.

The table lists this clonotype with many counts. This chain connects TRBV5-4 to TRBJ2-7; 8 nucleotides line up with TRBD1. From germline, CDR1 is SGHNT and CDR2 YYREEE (reference sequence). J lost 0 bases, V lost 6 bases, and 5 bases had no gene match. This CDR3 is built from 14 residues. CDR3 DNA sequence: TGTGCCAGCAAGACAGGGGTAAGCTCCTACGAGCAGTACTTC. Its translation is CASKTGVSSYEQYF.

The sample holds a few counts of this clonotype. J is TRBJ1-1 and V is TRBV5-1, with a weak D call TRBD1 (5 bases). CDR1 SGHRS and CDR2 YFSETQ come from the germline V gene. Trimming stripped 4 bases from V and 0 bases from J, with 16 bases between. There are 16 residues in the CDR3. The CDR3 loop reads CASSQEFGTVNTEAFF. For the CDR3, the DNA is TGCGCCAGCAGCCAAGAATTCGGGACGGTGAACACTGAAGCTTTCTTT. Looking up the rest from reference TRBV5-1 and TRBJ1-1 gives the full variable domain: KAGVTQTPRYLIKTRGQQVTLSCSPISGHRSVSWYQQTPGQGLQFLFEYFSETQRNKGNFPGRFSGRQFSNSRSEMNVSTLELGDSALYLCASSQEFGTVNTEAFFGQGTRLTVV.

This clonotype was picked up many times. The gene calls are TRBV6-2 or TRBV6-3 and TRBJ2-7; 8 nucleotides agree with TRBD2. The CDR3 sequence is 17 residues long. Germline CDR1 reads MNHEY; CDR2 reads SVGEGT. V lost 2 bases to trimming and J lost 2 bases; unmatched junction nucleotides: 11. In nucleotides, the CDR3 is TGTGCCAGCAGTTACCCAACTAGCGGTGAAAGCACCTACGAGCAGTACTTC. Its translation is CASSYPTSGESTYEQYF.

This clonotype has a count of ten or more. The CDR3 DNA reads TGTGCCAGCAGTAGGGTCCACGCCCCGGGACAGGGTCGACAGCCCCAGCATTTT. Protein sequence: CASSRVHAPGQGRQPQHF. The chain links TRBV6-1 to TRBJ1-5; 9 positions agree with TRBD1. Trimming removed 5 bases from V and 7 bases from J; junction bases left unmatched: 18. Germline lookup yields CDR1 MNHNS and CDR2 SASEGT. The CDR3 contains 18 residues.

This clonotype was counted only a few times. Possible read error: a much larger clone is one base away. This rearrangement joins TRBV29-1 to TRBJ2-2; the D is unclear. The CDR3 covers 13 residues. Germline V gene data show CDR1 as SQVTM and CDR2 as ANQGSEA. Between the trimmed V and J ends, which lost 3 bases and 0 bases, there was a span of 5 bases. The CDR3 DNA reads TGCAGCGTTGAGAGCGCGAACACCGGGGAGCTGTTTTTT. This gives the protein CSVESANTGELFF.

The sample holds a few counts of this clonotype. One end of the junction does not line up with germline, which may come from a read error. The CDR3 sequence: CASSLDGGRGADTGAFF. Here the CDR3 DNA reads TGTGCCAGCAGCTTGGATGGGGGCCGCGGGGCGGACACTGGAGCTTTCTTT. This chain links TRBV4-2 with TRBJ1-1, with D perhaps TRBD1 (6 bases). Germline loops: CDR1 LGHNA, CDR2 YNFKEQ. The CDR3 totals 17 residues.

This chain links TRBV7-9 with TRBJ2-7; TRBD2 is a possible D gene (6 bases). The V and J ends lost 1 base and 1 base respectively, with 14 bases between them. Germline assignment: CDR1 SEHNR and CDR2 FQNEAQ (reference sequence). The CDR3 consists of 16 residues. In DNA form, the CDR3 reads TGTGCCAGCAGCTTAGGTGGAGGGCGATCTTCCTACGAGCAGTACTTC. This translates into CASSLGGGRSSYEQYF. Drawing the rest from reference TRBV7-9 and TRBJ2-7, the complete variable domain is DTGVSQNPRHKITKRGQNVTFRCDPISEHNRLYWYRQTLGQGPEFLTYFQNEAQLEKSRLLSDRFSAERPKGSFSTLEIQRTEQGDSAMYLCASSLGGGRSSYEQYFGPGTRLTVT.

In this sample, this clonotype turned up many times. The chain links TRBV20-1 to TRBJ2-1; D might be TRBD1 (5 bases). Germline V gene lookup returns CDR1 DFQATT and CDR2 SNEGSKA (reference sequence). The CDR3 length is 15 residues. V dropped 0 bases and J dropped 4 bases, with 13 bases sitting between them. CDR3 sequence (DNA): TGCAGTGCTAGAGATCCCGCGGACACATACAATGAGCAGTTCTTC. Encoded protein: CSARDPADTYNEQFF.

This clonotype showed up many times. J is TRBJ2-3 and V is TRBV6-5; 9 bases line up with TRBD2. The CDR3 contains 15 residues. Trimming cost V 6 bases and J 0 bases; bases outside gene matches: 4. The V gene's germline CDR1 is MNHEY and CDR2 SVGAGI. The CDR3 region is CASSSTSGSTDTQYF. As DNA, the CDR3 is TGTGCCAGCAGCTCAACTAGCGGGAGCACAGATACGCAGTATTTT.

This clonotype was detected ten times or more. One junction end does not reproduce the germline sequence, and a read error may be involved. V gene TRBV29-1 combines with J gene TRBJ2-1; the D is unclear. The CDR3 has 12 residues. Germline CDR1 SQVTM, CDR2 ANQGSEA. The CDR3 here is CSVEWNSNGQFF. Written as DNA, the CDR3 is TGCAGCGTTGAATGGAATTCCAATGGGCAGTTCTTC.

This clonotype showed up many times. The genes are TRBV29-1 and TRBJ2-1; 8 bases line up with TRBD2. The CDR3 extends over 14 amino acids. J gave up 7 bases and V 2 bases, and 7 bases lay outside the gene matches. In germline, CDR1 is SQVTM, CDR2 ANQGSEA. DNA of the CDR3: TGCAGCGTTGAATCAGCGGGAGATTCAAATGAGCAGTTCTTC. Amino acids: CSVESAGDSNEQFF.

There are many counts of this clonotype. This rearrangement joins TRBV29-1 to TRBJ2-5; 10 bases map to TRBD2. Germline V CDR1 and CDR2: SQVTM, ANQGSEA. This CDR3 is built from 15 residues. The V segment lost 4 bases and the J segment 5 bases; nucleotides outside the gene matches: 10. As DNA, the CDR3 is TGCAGCGTTGGGGGAGCGGGAGGGCCGGGGGAGACCCAGTACTTC. Protein sequence: CSVGGAGGPGETQYF.